The clone carrying this T cell receptor beta chain was detected many times. What it binds is unknown. A much more abundant neighbour one base away suggests this may be a read error. The sample originates from a study of metastatic and nonmetastatic thyroid tumors. Study-wide background: Where malignant and benign thyroid patients were concerned, repertoires were compared across blood and tumor or nodule tissue. Findings of the study overall: In both blood and tumor samples, TCR beta diversity was reported significantly higher for malignant than benign nodules.

CDR1 is MNHEY, CDR2 SVGEGT, per germline. The CDR3 totals 15 residues. Ahead of thyroid surgery, no patient had received treatment of any kind. In the study's own analysis: To classify distant metastasis in papillary thyroid cancer, a model was built from CDR3 differences across clinicopathological groups. TCRdb re-called clones from the PCR reads using MiXCR. The V and J calls here are based on TCRdb, not the publication. The repertoire holds roughly 24,000 clones, with around 20% as singletons. V is TRBV6-2 or TRBV6-3 and J is TRBJ2-7; 15 nucleotides align to TRBD2. Sequenced material: blood. The TCR sequence derives from a male donor with papillary thyroid cancer or a benign thyroid nodule (not recorded which). Some clones in this sample may be carry-over from other donors' samples. CDR3 DNA: TGTGCCAGCACTGGACTAGCGGGAGGGCCGGACGAGCGGTACTTC. Translation: CASTGLAGGPDERYF.